These 25 T cell receptor beta chains were all obtained from the same sample, sequenced in a study of T-cell reconstitution after alpha-beta-depleted transplantation in children. TCRbeta library preparation incorporated unique molecular identifiers. One entry per CDR3 protein, called by TCRdb with MiXCR from the PCR reads. The table shows approximately 190,000 distinct CDR3 sequences, with around 8.4% occurring only once. Specimen: PBMCs, mostly from graft donor cells, collected 360 days after TCRalphabeta/CD19-depleted stem cell transplant. These receptors were taken from a male patient under 10 years old who had a stem cell transplant for acute myeloid leukemia, so the T cells may come from the graft donor.

The chain employs TRBV7-3 and TRBJ2-3; D uncertain. The CDR3 runs 13 residues. V was cut by 8 bases and J by 5 bases, with 14 bases left in between. Germline loops: CDR1 SGHTA, CDR2 FQGTGA. Here the CDR3 reads CASSANRVDTQYF. The CDR3 region has the DNA TGTGCCAGCTCAGCAAACCGGGTAGATACGCAGTATTTT.

For this clonotype: The junction shows a germline mismatch at one end, possibly a read error. The chain links TRBV3-1 to TRBJ2-1, with TRBD2 matching 7 bases. CDR3 length: 17 residues. CDR1 is LGHDT and CDR2 is YNNKEL in the germline V gene (reference sequence). The CDR3 here is CACSQDFPSSGYNEQFF. Written as DNA, the CDR3 is TGTGCCTGCAGCCAAGATTTCCCCTCTAGCGGTTACAATGAGCAGTTCTTC.

This clonotype appeared a few times. CDR3 protein: CASSYSGINNQPQHF. The CDR3 DNA is TGTGCCAGCAGTTACTCGGGGATTAACAATCAGCCCCAGCATTTT. This chain uses TRBV6-5 with TRBJ1-5; D gene unclear. V lost 0 bases and J lost 3, with 9 bases in between. The germline V gene has CDR1 MNHEY and CDR2 SVGAGI. The CDR3 is made up of 15 amino acids.

In this sample, this clonotype turned up many times. V gene TRBV27 combines with J gene TRBJ2-1; a weak D match, TRBD2 (6 bases). The CDR3 runs 15 residues. Deletions cut 0 bases from V and 5 bases from J, with 11 bases between. Germline V gene lookup returns CDR1 MNHEY and CDR2 SMNVEV (reference sequence). The CDR3 region has the DNA TGTGCCAGCAGTTTATCGGACTATTCGAACAATGAGCAGTTCTTC. Its protein product is CASSLSDYSNNEQFF.

This chain connects TRBV6-2 or TRBV6-3 to TRBJ2-7; a possible D gene is TRBD2 (5 bases). The CDR3 runs to 13 residues. Trimming took 5 bases from V and 2 from J, leaving 10 bases between them. Germline V lookup: CDR1 MNHEY, CDR2 SVGEGT. DNA of the CDR3: TGTGCCAGCAGTGCAAGGAGGACCTACGAGCAGTACTTC. As protein: CASSARRTYEQYF.

The V call is TRBV20-1, the J call TRBJ1-5, with D perhaps TRBD1 (5 bases). CDR1 is DFQATT, CDR2 SNEGSKA, per germline (reference sequence). The CDR3 length is 12 residues. Trimming cost V 5 bases and J 4 bases, with 9 bases left between them. The CDR3 region is CSAERGNQPQHF. CDR3 DNA sequence: TGCAGTGCTGAGAGGGGAAATCAGCCCCAGCATTTT.

This clonotype is medium-sized in the sample. The V and J genes are TRBV5-1 and TRBJ2-1, with a possible D match to TRBD1 (6 bases). The germline gives CDR1 SGHRS, CDR2 YFSETQ. Trimming removed 0 bases from V and 1 base from J, with 8 bases in between. This CDR3 has 15 residues. In nucleotides, the CDR3 is TGCGCCAGCAGCTTGGGACAGGCGTCCTACAATGAGCAGTTCTTC. Protein sequence: CASSLGQASYNEQFF.

The table lists this clonotype with many counts. V gene TRBV7-9 combines with J gene TRBJ1-2; D ambiguous. This CDR3 contains 12 residues. The V and J ends lost 5 bases and 2 bases respectively, with 6 bases between them. The germline CDR1 and CDR2 sequences are SEHNR and FQNEAQ (reference sequence). The CDR3 DNA reads TGTGCCAGCAGCGCAGAGAACTATGGCTACACCTTC. This sequence encodes CASSAENYGYTF.

This clonotype was counted many times. The chain combines TRBV28 with TRBJ2-2, with 7 bases fitting TRBD2. Looked up from germline, CDR1 is MDHEN and CDR2 is SYDVKM. The CDR3 is made up of 15 amino acids. Unmatched junction bases numbered 3, after V lost 5 bases and J lost 0 bases. The CDR3 sequence is CASSRAGSNTGELFF. Here the CDR3 DNA reads TGTGCCAGCAGTCGAGCGGGATCGAACACCGGGGAGCTGTTTTTT.

This clonotype was seen repeatedly, ten times or more. The chain links TRBV7-9 to TRBJ2-7, with D tentatively TRBD1 (6 bases). Germline V lookup: CDR1 SEHNR, CDR2 FQNEAQ (reference sequence). V was clipped by 1 base and J by 12 bases, with 16 bases between them. This CDR3 comprises 13 residues. In DNA, the CDR3 is TGTGCCAGCAGCTTAGGGGACGGGACAATAGTGTACTTC. This gives the protein CASSLGDGTIVYF.

Many counts were recorded for this clonotype. J is TRBJ2-2 and V is TRBV5-1, with D possibly TRBD1 on 6 matching bases. V lost 2 bases and J lost 1, with 6 bases in between. This CDR3 comprises 14 residues. Germline CDR1 SGHRS, CDR2 YFSETQ. The CDR3 sequence: CASSLQGNTGELFF. CDR3 DNA: TGCGCCAGCAGCTTACAGGGGAACACCGGGGAGCTGTTTTTT. Together with reference TRBV5-1 and TRBJ2-2, the CDR3 gives the full variable domain: KAGVTQTPRYLIKTRGQQVTLSCSPISGHRSVSWYQQTPGQGLQFLFEYFSETQRNKGNFPGRFSGRQFSNSRSEMNVSTLELGDSALYLCASSLQGNTGELFFGEGSRLTVL.

This chain joins TRBV5-1 and TRBJ2-2; 9 bases fit TRBD1. The CDR3 contains 15 residues. CDR1 is SGHRS, CDR2 YFSETQ, per germline. V dropped 3 bases and J dropped 3; count of bases not matched to a gene: 3. CDR3 protein: CASSWDRVHTGELFF. CDR3 in DNA: TGCGCCAGCAGCTGGGACAGGGTTCACACCGGGGAGCTGTTTTTT.

This clonotype was seen a few times. The chain couples TRBV7-9 to TRBJ2-1; TRBD2 might be the D (5 bases). Germline V lookup: CDR1 SEHNR, CDR2 FQNEAQ (reference sequence). The V end was cut by 2 bases, the J end by 7 bases, with 15 bases between. This CDR3 contains 15 residues. Here the CDR3 DNA reads TGTGCCAGCAGCTTACTACGGGAAGATTCGAATGAGCAGTTCTTC. Translation: CASSLLREDSNEQFF.

The chain joins TRBV5-1 to TRBJ2-5; a weak D match, TRBD1 (6 bases). Germline CDR1 and CDR2: SGHRS and YFSETQ. The V end was cut by 4 bases, the J end by 9 bases, with 19 bases between. CDR3 length: 14 residues. The CDR3 sequence is CASSLTGREGAQYF. The CDR3 coding sequence is TGCGCCAGCAGCCTTACAGGGCGCGAAGGGGCCCAGTACTTC.

This clonotype has ten or more counts. The chain uses TRBV20-1 and TRBJ2-1, with D perhaps TRBD2 (7 bases). This CDR3 is built from 15 residues. CDR1 is DFQATT, CDR2 SNEGSKA, per germline (reference sequence). Trimming removed 3 bases from V and 5 bases from J, with 17 bases in between. CDR3 amino acids: CSASSLAAGDNEQFF. Written as DNA, the CDR3 is TGCAGTGCTAGTTCGCTAGCGGCAGGGGACAATGAGCAGTTCTTC.

This clonotype showed up just a few times. The chain has TRBV7-9 and TRBJ2-3; D gene uncertain. This CDR3 contains 13 residues. Germline V lookup: CDR1 SEHNR, CDR2 FQNEAQ (reference sequence). V was shortened by 3 bases and J by 2 bases, with 6 bases between the two germline ends. This CDR3 reads CASSFENTDTQYF. The DNA for the CDR3 is TGTGCCAGCAGCTTTGAGAACACAGATACGCAGTATTTT.

This sequence joins TRBV11-2 and TRBJ2-7, with TRBD2 matching over 10 bases. V lost 4 bases, J lost 6 bases, and 24 bases stayed unmatched. Per the germline V gene, CDR1 is SGHAT and CDR2 is FQNNGV. The CDR3 length is 20 residues. The CDR3, as DNA: TGTGCCAGCAGCTCCCCGGGAAGCGGGAGGGCCTGGGGAAAACTCTCCGAGCAGTACTTC. It is translated as CASSSPGSGRAWGKLSEQYF. The full variable domain, rest sourced from reference TRBV11-2 and TRBJ2-7, is EAGVAQSPRYKIIEKRQSVAFWCNPISGHATLYWYQQILGQGPKLLIQFQNNGVVDDSQLPKDRFSAERLKGVDSTLKIQPAKLEDSAVYLCASSSPGSGRAWGKLSEQYFGPGTRLTVT.

This clonotype was detected ten times or more. The chain has TRBV29-1 and TRBJ1-1; D ambiguous. From germline, CDR1 is SQVTM and CDR2 ANQGSEA. Trimming shortened V by 2 bases and J by 8 bases, and 3 bases separated the two germline ends. The CDR3 length is 9 residues. CDR3 coding DNA: TGCAGCGTTGAAAAAGAAGCTTTCTTT. This encodes CSVEKEAFF.

The V call is TRBV5-5, the J call TRBJ2-7; D perhaps matches TRBD2 (6 bases). V was pared by 4 bases and J by 4 bases, with 18 bases between. The CDR3 contains 15 residues. Per the germline V gene, CDR1 is SGHKS and CDR2 is YYEKEE (reference sequence). CDR3 loop: CASSQPLADPYEQYF. The CDR3 DNA reads as TGTGCCAGCAGCCAGCCATTAGCGGATCCTTACGAGCAGTACTTC.

The chain uses TRBV20-1 and TRBJ2-1, with D possibly TRBD2 on 6 matching bases. Germline assignment: CDR1 DFQATT and CDR2 SNEGSKA (reference sequence). The CDR3 sequence is 16 residues long. V was shortened by 5 bases and J by 2 bases, with 19 bases between the two germline ends. CDR3 sequence: CSAPVRGGVPYNEQFF. The CDR3 region has the DNA TGCAGTGCTCCCGTGCGGGGCGGGGTGCCCTACAATGAGCAGTTCTTC.

This clonotype was found a few times. This chain joins TRBV20-1 and TRBJ2-1, with D perhaps TRBD2 (6 bases). CDR1 is DFQATT and CDR2 is SNEGSKA in the germline V gene (reference sequence). V was trimmed by 1 base and J by 3 bases, leaving 16 bases between them. The CDR3 extends over 16 amino acids. The CDR3 reads CSARAAREGLYNEQFF. The CDR3 DNA follows: TGCAGTGCTAGAGCGGCGCGGGAAGGGCTCTACAATGAGCAGTTCTTC.

This clonotype showed up just a few times. This CDR3 is CATGKGRERETQYF. The CDR3, as DNA: TGTGCCACCGGCAAGGGTCGTGAGAGAGAGACCCAGTACTTC. J is TRBJ2-5 and V is TRBV24-1; D is undetermined. The CDR3 has 14 amino acids. Looked up from germline, CDR1 is KGHDR and CDR2 is SFDVKD. V was clipped by 9 bases and J by 4 bases, with 17 bases between them.

This clonotype has ten or more counts. The chain employs TRBV5-1 and TRBJ2-1; TRBD2 matches 11 bases. Germline assignment: CDR1 SGHRS and CDR2 YFSETQ. Germline trimming cut 3 bases from V and 4 bases from J; bases unmatched to any gene: 9. The CDR3 spans 17 residues. The CDR3 nucleotides are TGCGCCAGCAGCTCCACCGGGACTAGCGGACTATACAATGAGCAGTTCTTC. Translating gives CASSSTGTSGLYNEQFF.

The chain employs TRBV28 and TRBJ2-7; 7 bases line up with TRBD1. This CDR3 comprises 16 residues. J was trimmed by 4 bases and V by 5 bases; bases with no gene match: 14. The germline gives CDR1 MDHEN, CDR2 SYDVKM. CDR3 loop: CASSPGQVRDLYEQYV. For the CDR3, the DNA is TGTGCCAGCAGTCCCGGACAGGTTCGGGACCTTTACGAGCAGTACGTC.

Comments on this clonotype: One junction end disagrees with the germline gene, perhaps due to a read error. The chain carries TRBV7-3 and TRBJ1-6; D is ambiguous. Germline V gives CDR1 SGHTA, CDR2 FQGTGA. The CDR3 is 12 residues long. CDR3 sequence reads: CASSQYTSPLHF. CDR3 coding DNA: TGTGCCAGCAGCCAATATACTTCACCCCTCCACTTT.